These T cell receptor beta chains were read from a single sample in a study of blood T cells in healthy people across ages. TCRdb reanalysed the 5' RACE reads using MiXCR and keeps one entry per CDR3 protein. The sample records 540,000 or so distinct CDR3 sequences, 40% to 55% being singletons. The sample comprised blood. These receptor sequences come from a man of 80 years or more in good health. The CDR3 runs from the conserved cysteine through the conserved F or W. Each record gives: V gene, D gene, J gene, clone size, CDR3 DNA, CDR3 protein. A D gene is named only where the DNA matches it firmly. Only part of the rows carry a size: once, few, many, or a class if the clone is expanded.

v_call: TRBV29-1
d_call: TRBD2
j_call: TRBJ2-7
clone_size: .
cdr3_nt: TGCAGCGTTTCTAGCGGGGCAGACAATGAGCAGTACTTC
cdr3_aa: CSVSSGADNEQYF

v_call: TRBV10-3
d_call: TRBD2
j_call: TRBJ2-3
clone_size: .
cdr3_nt: TGTGCCACCCGGGGGACTAACAGACGCACAGATACGCAGTATTTT
cdr3_aa: CATRGTNRRTDTQYF

v_call: TRBV2
d_call: .
j_call: TRBJ1-6
clone_size: .
cdr3_nt: TGTGCCAGCAGTCCCGACAGGCTCCAGAATTCACCCCTCCACTTT
cdr3_aa: CASSPDRLQNSPLHF

v_call: TRBV12-3/TRBV12-4
d_call: .
j_call: TRBJ2-7
clone_size: once
cdr3_nt: TGTGCCAGCAGTTCGGGGGGAAACAGGGGGGTCGAGCAGTACTTC
cdr3_aa: CASSSGGNRGVEQYF

v_call: TRBV29-1
d_call: .
j_call: TRBJ1-1
clone_size: .
cdr3_nt: TGCAGCGTTGAAGAGTCTGGAGACACTGAAGCTTTCTTT
cdr3_aa: CSVEESGDTEAFF

v_call: TRBV7-9
d_call: TRBD1
j_call: TRBJ2-7
clone_size: .
cdr3_nt: TGTGCCTGCAGCCCCGGGACAGGGGACCACTACGAGCAGTACTTC
cdr3_aa: CACSPGTGDHYEQYF

v_call: TRBV20-1
d_call: TRBD2
j_call: TRBJ2-7
clone_size: .
cdr3_nt: TGCAGTGCGGTAAGCGGGGGTCGCACCTACGAGCAGTACTTC
cdr3_aa: CSAVSGGRTYEQYF

v_call: TRBV6-5
d_call: TRBD2
j_call: TRBJ2-2
clone_size: .
cdr3_nt: TGTGCCAGCAGTTTGACTAGCACTCTGGCCGGGGAGCTGTTTTTT
cdr3_aa: CASSLTSTLAGELFF

v_call: TRBV4-3
d_call: TRBD1
j_call: TRBJ2-7
clone_size: .
cdr3_nt: TGCGCCAGCAGCCACCTTTACAGGGGGGCGTCCTACGAGCAGTACTTC
cdr3_aa: CASSHLYRGASYEQYF

v_call: TRBV10-3
d_call: TRBD1
j_call: TRBJ1-5
clone_size: .
cdr3_nt: TGTGCCATCAGTGACCCGGGACAGGGAAGCAATCAGCCCCAGCATTTT
cdr3_aa: CAISDPGQGSNQPQHF

v_call: TRBV29-1
d_call: .
j_call: TRBJ2-5
clone_size: few
cdr3_nt: TGCAGCGTGATTGGGGCGGACCAAGAGACCCAGTACTTC
cdr3_aa: CSVIGADQETQYF

v_call: TRBV6-6
d_call: .
j_call: TRBJ2-5
clone_size: many
cdr3_nt: TGTGCCAGCAGTTACCCTGGACGGACACAAGAGACCCAGTACTTC
cdr3_aa: CASSYPGRTQETQYF

v_call: TRBV28
d_call: .
j_call: TRBJ2-3
clone_size: few
cdr3_nt: TGTGCCAGCAGCGACCCAACCCTCGGGGGGCCAGATACGCAGTATTTT
cdr3_aa: CASSDPTLGGPDTQYF

v_call: TRBV9
d_call: .
j_call: TRBJ2-3
clone_size: .
cdr3_nt: TGTGCCAGCAGCGTAGCTACCGGCACAGATACGCAGTATTTT
cdr3_aa: CASSVATGTDTQYF

v_call: TRBV3-1
d_call: .
j_call: TRBJ2-7
clone_size: .
cdr3_nt: TGTGCCAGCAGCCAAGAACTTGCATACGAGCAGTACTTC
cdr3_aa: CASSQELAYEQYF

v_call: TRBV12-5
d_call: .
j_call: TRBJ2-1
clone_size: few
cdr3_nt: TGTGCTAGTGGGAGGGGGTACAATGAGCAGTTCTTC
cdr3_aa: CASGRGYNEQFF

v_call: TRBV2
d_call: .
j_call: TRBJ2-4
clone_size: .
cdr3_nt: TGTGCCAGCTTTGGTTGGGCCAAAAACATTCAGTACTTC
cdr3_aa: CASFGWAKNIQYF

v_call: TRBV7-8
d_call: TRBD2
j_call: TRBJ2-7
clone_size: .
cdr3_nt: TGTGCCAGCAGCTTAGGCGCTAGCGGGAGCCACACATTCTACGAGCAGTACTTC
cdr3_aa: CASSLGASGSHTFYEQYF

v_call: TRBV18
d_call: .
j_call: TRBJ1-2
clone_size: few
cdr3_nt: TGTGCCAGCTCACGGGCCCCGAGGGACTATGGCTACACCTTC
cdr3_aa: CASSRAPRDYGYTF

v_call: TRBV29-1
d_call: .
j_call: TRBJ2-3
clone_size: .
cdr3_nt: TGCAGCGTTGACCCAAGGAGAGGCGATACGCAGTATTTT
cdr3_aa: CSVDPRRGDTQYF

v_call: TRBV28
d_call: .
j_call: TRBJ1-4
clone_size: .
cdr3_nt: TGTGCCAGCAGTTTATGGAGGGGGGCTTATGAAAAACTGTTTTTT
cdr3_aa: CASSLWRGAYEKLFF

v_call: TRBV6-2/TRBV6-3
d_call: TRBD1
j_call: TRBJ1-1
clone_size: .
cdr3_nt: TGTGCCAGCAGGGACGGACAGGGGGCTGAAGCTTTCTTT
cdr3_aa: CASRDGQGAEAFF

v_call: TRBV7-9
d_call: .
j_call: TRBJ2-3
clone_size: few
cdr3_nt: TGTGCCAGCAGCTCACCACTTGGGGTCACAGATACGCAGTATTTT
cdr3_aa: CASSSPLGVTDTQYF

v_call: TRBV29-1
d_call: .
j_call: TRBJ1-1
clone_size: .
cdr3_nt: TGCAGCGTAAGAGTTGCGGAGAACACTGAAGCTTTCTTT
cdr3_aa: CSVRVAENTEAFF

v_call: TRBV7-9
d_call: TRBD1
j_call: TRBJ1-4
clone_size: .
cdr3_nt: TGTGCCAGCAGCTTAGGGGACAGATATGAAAAACTGTTTTTT
cdr3_aa: CASSLGDRYEKLFF

v_call: TRBV28
d_call: .
j_call: TRBJ1-3
clone_size: .
cdr3_nt: TGTGTTTCCGGTGGTGGAAACACCATATATTTT
cdr3_aa: CVSGGGNTIYF